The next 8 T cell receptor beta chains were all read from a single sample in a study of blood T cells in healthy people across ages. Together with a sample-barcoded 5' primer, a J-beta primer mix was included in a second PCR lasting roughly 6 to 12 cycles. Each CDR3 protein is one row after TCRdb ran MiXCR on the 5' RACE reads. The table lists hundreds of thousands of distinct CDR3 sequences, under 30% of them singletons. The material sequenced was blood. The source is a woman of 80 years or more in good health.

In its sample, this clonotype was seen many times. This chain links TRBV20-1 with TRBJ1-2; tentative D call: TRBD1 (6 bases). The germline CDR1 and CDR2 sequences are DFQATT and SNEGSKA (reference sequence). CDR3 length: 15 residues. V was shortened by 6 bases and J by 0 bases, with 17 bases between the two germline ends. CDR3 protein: CSAHTQDRANYGYTF. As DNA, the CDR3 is TGCAGTGCCCATACCCAGGACAGAGCTAACTATGGCTACACCTTC.

CDR3 sequence (DNA): TGTGCCAGCAGTTGGGGGTGGCCGGGGGGGAGTTCAGGCACAGATACGCAGTATTTT. Translation: CASSWGWPGGSSGTDTQYF. The chain joins TRBV6-5 to TRBJ2-3; 8 bases map to TRBD2. Germline lookup yields CDR1 MNHEY and CDR2 SVGAGI. The CDR3 runs to 19 residues. The V gene end was trimmed by 4 bases and the J gene end by 1 base; junction bases not matched to a gene: 16.

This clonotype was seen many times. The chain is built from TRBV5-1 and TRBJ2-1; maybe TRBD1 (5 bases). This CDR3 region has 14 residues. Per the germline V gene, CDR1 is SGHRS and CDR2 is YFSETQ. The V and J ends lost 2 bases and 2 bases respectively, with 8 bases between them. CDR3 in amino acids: CASSFGATYNEQFF. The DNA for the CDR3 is TGCGCCAGCAGCTTTGGGGCCACCTACAATGAGCAGTTCTTC.

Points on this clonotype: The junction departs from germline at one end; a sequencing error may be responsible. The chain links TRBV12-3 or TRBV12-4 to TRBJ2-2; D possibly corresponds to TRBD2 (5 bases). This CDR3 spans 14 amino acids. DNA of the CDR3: TGTGCCAGCAGCTTAGCGAGGGACACCGGGGAGCTGTTTTTT. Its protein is CASSLARDTGELFF.

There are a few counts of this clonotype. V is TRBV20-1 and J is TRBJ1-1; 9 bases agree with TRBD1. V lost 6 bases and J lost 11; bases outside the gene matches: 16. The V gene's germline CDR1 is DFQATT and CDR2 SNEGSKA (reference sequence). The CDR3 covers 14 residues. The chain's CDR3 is CSAGGQGRSLTAFF. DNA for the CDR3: TGCAGTGCAGGGGGACAGGGCAGATCTCTGACTGCTTTCTTT.

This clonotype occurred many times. The CDR3, as DNA: TGTGCCAGCAGCGTAGGCCAAGGCACAGATACGCAGTATTTT. It specifies CASSVGQGTDTQYF. The chain recombines TRBV9 with TRBJ2-3; D is undetermined. V lost 0 bases, J lost 1 base, and 6 bases lay in between. CDR1 SGDLS and CDR2 YYNGEE come from the germline V gene. This CDR3 is built from 14 residues. Supplemented by reference TRBV9 and TRBJ2-3, the full variable domain reads DSGVTQTPKHLITATGQRVTLRCSPRSGDLSVYWYQQSLDQGLQFLIQYYNGEERAKGNILERFSAQQFPDLHSELNLSSLELGDSALYFCASSVGQGTDTQYFGPGTRLTVL.

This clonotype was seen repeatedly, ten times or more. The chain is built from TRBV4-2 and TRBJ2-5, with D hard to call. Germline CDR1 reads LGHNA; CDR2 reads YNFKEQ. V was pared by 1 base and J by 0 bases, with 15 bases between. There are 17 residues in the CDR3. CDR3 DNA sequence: TGTGCCAGCAGCCAAGTCGGCGATTACTTCCACCAAGAGACCCAGTACTTC. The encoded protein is CASSQVGDYFHQETQYF.

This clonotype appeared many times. CDR3 loop: CASTTIGQANTEAFF. DNA of the CDR3: TGTGCCAGCACCACAATCGGACAGGCCAACACTGAAGCTTTCTTT. The rearrangement joins TRBV5-6 to TRBJ1-1; TRBD1 aligns across 7 bases. The ends lost 6 bases at V and 2 bases at J; junction bases unmatched: 10. This CDR3 spans 15 amino acids. Germline V gives CDR1 SGHDT, CDR2 YYEEEE.